Sequencing of this TCR beta chain was carried out in a study of blood T cell repertoires in COVID-19. In the case of this clone: Within the sample, other DNA sequences also encode this same CDR3.

Germline V gives CDR1 LGHDT, CDR2 YNNKEL (reference sequence). The CDR3 totals 12 residues. With 3 bases removed from V and 3 bases from J, the gap between germline ends came to 5 bases. Libraries were prepared by immunoSEQ multiplex PCR; TCRdb keeps only in-frame clonotypes and omits some of them. The table includes more than 400,000 clones, 90% detected once. The V gene is TRBV3-1 (or the pseudogene TRBV3-2), the J gene TRBJ1-2; D is uncertain. This TCR derives from a man younger than 35 who had recovered from COVID-19. The sequenced sample consisted of PBMCs or T cells enriched from blood (not recorded which). CDR3 residues: CASSHRDYGYTF. The CDR3 DNA sequence: TGTGCCAGCAGCCACCGAGACTATGGCTACACCTTC.